What follows are 17 T cell receptor beta chains derived from one specimen sequenced in a study of T cell responses to AZD1222 COVID-19 vaccine (dated by TCRdb to the early 2020s). Library preparation employed the immunoSEQ multiplex PCR assay. What TCRdb holds here is the immuneACCESS table cut down to in-frame rearrangements. Part of the clones is not present; checked against another copy, under half of the missing clones reflect an unresolved V gene, and the others are unexplained. The sample profile shows about 70,000 clones; 83% of them were found once. 5% to 6.5% of the sample comes from the top ten. The sample's time point label is to be understood as: about 28 days (+/-7) after the second vaccine dose. The material sequenced was peripheral blood, taken 28 days after the second AZD1222 dose. The receptors originated from an adult who received the AZD1222 COVID-19 vaccine.

The V call is TRBV5-6, the J call TRBJ2-1, with a weak D call TRBD1 (6 bases). The V gene's germline CDR1 is SGHDT and CDR2 YYEEEE. Trimming pared 6 bases from V and 9 bases from J, leaving 10 bases between. There are 11 residues in the CDR3. CDR3 loop: CASIPDSEQFF. The CDR3, as DNA: TGTGCCAGCATTCCGGACAGTGAGCAGTTCTTC.

The V call is TRBV3-1 (or the pseudogene TRBV3-2), the J call TRBJ1-3; TRBD1 is a possible D gene (5 bases). The CDR3 runs to 14 residues. V shed 4 bases and J shed 2 bases, with 9 bases lying between them. Germline CDR1 is LGHDT and CDR2 is YNNKEL (reference sequence). The CDR3 sequence is CASSLTGAGNTIYF. As DNA, the CDR3 is TGTGCCAGCAGCCTGACGGGGGCTGGAAACACCATATATTTT.

The chain recombines TRBV30 with TRBJ1-1, with 9 bases aligning to TRBD1. V lost 3 bases and J lost 3; bases outside the gene matches: 14. This CDR3 comprises 17 residues. Germline V gene data show CDR1 as GTSNPN and CDR2 as SVGIG (reference sequence). In nucleotides, the CDR3 is TGTGCCTGGAGCGCGCCGACAGGGGGGTACGGGGACACTGAAGCTTTCTTT. Translated: CAWSAPTGGYGDTEAFF.

This chain uses TRBV10-1 with TRBJ1-6; D is uncertain. Germline CDR1 and CDR2: WNHNN and SYGVQD (reference sequence). This CDR3 contains 13 residues. V was pared by 5 bases and J by 8 bases, with 10 bases between. CDR3 sequence (DNA): TGCGCCAGCAGTTTGTCACCGGATTCACCCCTCCACTTT. Encoded protein: CASSLSPDSPLHF.

The rearrangement joins TRBV11-2 to TRBJ2-1; tentatively, D is TRBD2 (7 bases). V lost 5 bases, J lost 7 bases, and 18 bases lay in between. The length of the CDR3 is 15 residues. The germline V gene encodes CDR1 SGHAT and CDR2 FQNNGV. In nucleotides, the CDR3 is TGTGCCAGCAGCGGTCCCAGGGGAGGGATTAATGAGCAGTTCTTC. Protein sequence: CASSGPRGGINEQFF.

The chain links TRBV18 to TRBJ2-6; 8 bases agree with TRBD1. This CDR3 has 17 residues. Trimming at V came to 8 bases and at J to 0 bases, leaving 9 bases not matched to a gene. CDR1 is KGHSH, CDR2 LQKENI, per germline. CDR3 bases: TGTGCCAGCCCGACAATGCAGGGGGCCTCTGGGGCCAACGTCCTGACTTTC. Amino acids: CASPTMQGASGANVLTF.

The chain uses TRBV29-1 and TRBJ2-1; tentative D call: TRBD1 (6 bases). The CDR3 has 11 residues. CDR1 is SQVTM, CDR2 ANQGSEA, per germline. V dropped 5 bases and J dropped 8 bases, with 10 bases sitting between them. CDR3 protein: CSVRTDHEQFF. CDR3 coding DNA: TGCAGCGTTAGGACAGACCATGAGCAGTTCTTC.

J is TRBJ1-6 and V is TRBV9, with 8 positions matching TRBD1. This CDR3 contains 14 residues. With V trimmed by 7 bases and J by 9 bases, 9 bases remained unmatched. CDR1 is SGDLS and CDR2 is YYNGEE in the germline V gene. The CDR3 bases are TGTGCCAGCGGGGAGACAGGGGTGGGTTCACCCCTCCACTTT. It encodes CASGETGVGSPLHF.

V is TRBV6-5 and J is TRBJ2-2; D could derive from TRBD1 or TRBD2 (5 bases each). V lost 10 bases, J lost 3 bases, and 18 bases lay in between. Germline V gene data show CDR1 as MNHEY and CDR2 as SVGAGI. The CDR3 totals 15 residues. The CDR3 DNA follows: TGTGCCATAACTGCTCGGGACGGAGACACCGGGGAGCTGTTTTTT. Translating gives CAITARDGDTGELFF.

This clone was found a few times. This chain links TRBV25-1 with TRBJ2-1; 9 positions agree with TRBD2. The CDR3 covers 16 residues. The junction had 10 bases not matched to a gene; V was cut back by 5 bases and J by 5 bases. Germline CDR1 MGHDK, CDR2 SYGVNS. The DNA of the CDR3 is TGTGCCAGCAGTCTCAGAGGACTAGCGATAAACAATGAGCAGTTCTTC. Translated: CASSLRGLAINNEQFF.

This rearrangement joins TRBV19 to TRBJ1-1; weak D call: TRBD1 (6 bases). In germline, CDR1 is LNHDA, CDR2 SQIVND (reference sequence). The CDR3 extends over 15 amino acids. Between the trimmed V and J ends, which lost 7 bases and 5 bases, there was a span of 20 bases. Here the CDR3 reads CASKSRLGGRTEAFF. CDR3 nucleotides: TGTGCCAGTAAAAGCCGTTTAGGGGGGAGGACTGAAGCTTTCTTT. The full variable domain, with the rest looked up from reference TRBV19 and TRBJ1-1, is DGGITQSPKYLFRKEGQNVTLSCEQNLNHDAMYWYRQDPGQGLRLIYYSQIVNDFQKGDIAEGYSVSREKKESFPLTVTSAQKNPTAFYLCASKSRLGGRTEAFFGQGTRLTVV.

The chain links TRBV28 to TRBJ1-5, with 7 bases identical to TRBD1. Germline V lookup: CDR1 MDHEN, CDR2 SYDVKM. The CDR3 contains 15 residues. The V and J ends lost 5 bases and 4 bases, in that order; junction bases with no gene match: 8. CDR3 region: CASSPASGGNQPQHF. DNA of the CDR3: TGTGCCAGCAGTCCCGCCTCAGGGGGGAATCAGCCCCAGCATTTT.

This clone was detected once. The chain links TRBV5-5 to TRBJ2-5; tentatively, D is TRBD2 (7 bases). There are 16 residues in the CDR3. Trimming cost V 4 bases and J 5 bases, with 21 bases left between them. From germline, CDR1 is SGHKS and CDR2 YYEKEE (reference sequence). CDR3 sequence: CASSRHGGGASETQYF. DNA of the CDR3: TGTGCCAGCAGCCGACATGGAGGGGGGGCTTCGGAGACCCAGTACTTC.

The V call is TRBV5-1, the J call TRBJ1-1; 8 bases align to TRBD1. V was clipped by 1 base and J by 4 bases; unmatched bases: 6. Germline CDR1 SGHRS, CDR2 YFSETQ. The CDR3 covers 15 residues. CDR3 sequence reads: CASSLTGGVGTEAFF. CDR3 nucleotides: TGCGCCAGCAGCTTGACAGGGGGGGTTGGCACTGAAGCTTTCTTT.

The V call is TRBV15, the J call TRBJ1-5; D gene unclear. V lost 2 bases to trimming and J lost 0 bases, with 8 bases between them. Germline CDR1 is LNHNV and CDR2 is YYDKDF (reference sequence). CDR3 length: 15 amino acids. CDR3 bases: TGTGCCACCAGCAGATTCAGGTTTAGCAATCAGCCCCAGCATTTT. This translates into CATSRFRFSNQPQHF.

About this clone itself: This same CDR3 is encoded by further DNA sequences in the sample. The chain joins TRBV7-9 to TRBJ1-5, with D possibly matching TRBD1 (6 bases). CDR1 SEHNR and CDR2 FQNEAQ come from the germline V gene (reference sequence). The V and J ends lost 6 bases and 4 bases respectively, with 10 bases between them. This CDR3 region has 13 residues. The CDR3 sequence: CASSPDRNQPQHF. The CDR3 DNA is TGTGCCAGCAGTCCCGACAGGAATCAGCCCCAGCATTTT.

This chain connects TRBV18 to TRBJ2-2; D gene uncertain. The V gene lost 0 bases and the J gene lost 1 base, with 9 bases spanning the gap. Germline V gives CDR1 KGHSH, CDR2 LQKENI. The CDR3 spans 16 residues. The CDR3 spells CASSPPGSVNTGELFF. CDR3 sequence (DNA): TGTGCCAGCTCACCACCAGGGTCGGTGAACACCGGGGAGCTGTTTTTT.